A single T cell receptor (beta chain) is shown here with its context. The data stem from a study of blood T cell repertoires in COVID-19. Generated by immunoSEQ multiplex PCR, the TCRdb table keeps only in-frame clones and is missing some. There are about 94,000 clones in the sample; 75% to 85% occur only once, and 15% to 20% lies in the top ten. The germline V and J ends were trimmed by 6 bases and 3 bases, with 22 bases remaining between them. Germline CDR1 SGHDT, CDR2 YYEEEE. The CDR3 has 16 residues. The sample comprised peripheral blood. This TCR was recovered from a human donor in a cohort sampled during active COVID-19. The chain carries TRBV5-6 and TRBJ2-7; TRBD1 might be the D (5 bases). The CDR3 sequence is CASTRQSAISLYEQYF. The CDR3, as DNA: TGTGCCAGCACTCGACAGTCAGCCATATCACTCTACGAGCAGTACTTC.